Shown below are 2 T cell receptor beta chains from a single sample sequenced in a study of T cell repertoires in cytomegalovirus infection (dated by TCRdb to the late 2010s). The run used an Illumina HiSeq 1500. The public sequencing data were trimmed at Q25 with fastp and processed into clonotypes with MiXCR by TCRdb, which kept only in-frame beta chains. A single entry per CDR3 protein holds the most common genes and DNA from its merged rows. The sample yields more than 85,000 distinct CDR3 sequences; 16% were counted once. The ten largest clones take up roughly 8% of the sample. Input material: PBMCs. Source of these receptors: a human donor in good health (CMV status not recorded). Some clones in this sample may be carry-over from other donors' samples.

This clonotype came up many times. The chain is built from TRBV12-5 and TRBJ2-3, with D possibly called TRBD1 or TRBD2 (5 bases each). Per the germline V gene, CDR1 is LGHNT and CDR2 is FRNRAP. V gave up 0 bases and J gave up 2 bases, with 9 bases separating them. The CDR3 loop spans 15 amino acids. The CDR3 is CASGLVLGPTDTQYF. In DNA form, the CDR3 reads TGTGCTAGTGGTTTGGTACTGGGACCCACAGATACGCAGTATTTT.

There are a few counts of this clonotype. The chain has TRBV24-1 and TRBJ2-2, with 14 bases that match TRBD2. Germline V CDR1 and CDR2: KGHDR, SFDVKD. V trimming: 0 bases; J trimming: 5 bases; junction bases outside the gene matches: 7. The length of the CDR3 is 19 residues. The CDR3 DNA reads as TGTGCCACCAGTGATTTGGGACTAGCGGGGGGTGCAGGGACCGGGGAGCTGTTTTTT. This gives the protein CATSDLGLAGGAGTGELFF.